This TCR beta chain appears in the sequencing data of a study of blood T cell repertoires in COVID-19. About the research overall: Donors in the United States, Italy and Spain gave samples during acute or convalescent COVID-19. Sample material is recorded as cDNA or gDNA derived from T cells, B-cell-depleted T cells, or PBMCs.

In the original analysis: Researchers report that nucleated cell counts were estimated from reference gene primer amplification. The method was immunoSEQ multiplex PCR; TCRdb's version includes in-frame clones alone and lacks a portion of them. V and J calls and clone size are those listed in that table; D and trimming were worked out from the DNA. The sample gives 50,000 to 70,000 clones, about 80% of which show up once; approximately 24% is in the top ten. This clone has only one observation. The CDR3 runs 16 residues. This receptor was obtained from a man between 45 and 60 years old with active or convalescent COVID-19. Material for sequencing was peripheral blood. The V call is TRBV21-1, the J call TRBJ2-7; whether TRBD2, the table's D call, matches the DNA was not checked. TRBV21-1 is described as a pseudogene. The CDR3 sequence is CASSTETSGETYEQYF. The CDR3 DNA sequence: TGTGCCAGCAGCACAGAGACTAGCGGGGAGACCTACGAGCAGTACTTC.